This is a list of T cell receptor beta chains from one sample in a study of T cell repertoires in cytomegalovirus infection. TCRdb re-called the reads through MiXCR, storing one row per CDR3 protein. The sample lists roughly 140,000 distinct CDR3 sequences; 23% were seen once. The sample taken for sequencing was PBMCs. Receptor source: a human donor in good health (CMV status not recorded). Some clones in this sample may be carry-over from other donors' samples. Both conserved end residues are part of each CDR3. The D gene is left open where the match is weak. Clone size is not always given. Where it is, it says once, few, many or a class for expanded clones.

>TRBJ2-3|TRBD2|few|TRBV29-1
TGCAGCGTTGTCCCAGCGGGAGGGACAGATACGCAGTATTTT
CSVVPAGGTDTQYF
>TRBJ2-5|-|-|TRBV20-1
TGCAGTGCTAATTCAAAAGAGAGCCAGTACTTC
CSANSKESQYF
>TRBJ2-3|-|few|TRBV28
TGTGCCAGCATCCGACGGACAGATACGCAGTATTTT
CASIRRTDTQYF
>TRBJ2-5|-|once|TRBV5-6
TGTGCCAGCAGCTTGGTGGCAGCCGTCCAAGAGACCCAGTACTTC
CASSLVAAVQETQYF
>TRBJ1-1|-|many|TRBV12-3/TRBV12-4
TGTGCCAGCAGGGCCCGCATGAACACTGAAGCTTTCTTT
CASRARMNTEAFF
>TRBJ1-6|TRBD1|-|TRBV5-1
TGCGCCAGCAACTCGGGACAGGTTAATTCACCCCTCCACTTT
CASNSGQVNSPLHF
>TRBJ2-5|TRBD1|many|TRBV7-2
TGTGCCAGCAGCCCGGACAGGGCAGAGACCCAGTACTTC
CASSPDRAETQYF
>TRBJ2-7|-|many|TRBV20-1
TGCAGTGCTAAGAGGACAGGGGGCGCGACTAGCGGGAGTTCCTACGAGCAGTACTTC
CSAKRTGGATSGSSYEQYF
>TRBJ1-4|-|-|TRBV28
TGTGCCAGCAGTCTTGAGACAGGTCTGAATGAAAAACTGTTTTTT
CASSLETGLNEKLFF
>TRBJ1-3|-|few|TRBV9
TGTGCCAGCAGCACGGGGGCGAAAGGAAACACCATATATTTT
CASSTGAKGNTIYF
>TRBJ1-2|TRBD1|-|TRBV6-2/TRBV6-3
TGTGCCAGCAGCTTCCTATGGGGGACAGACAAATTCTATGGCTACACCTTC
CASSFLWGTDKFYGYTF
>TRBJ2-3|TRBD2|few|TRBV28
TGTGCCAGCAGTACTAGCGGGAGTACGGGTACGCAGTATTTT
CASSTSGSTGTQYF
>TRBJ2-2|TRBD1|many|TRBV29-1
TGCAGCGCCAGGGCTAGGGACAGTAACACCGGGGAGCTGTTTTTT
CSARARDSNTGELFF
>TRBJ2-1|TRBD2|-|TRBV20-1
TGCAGTGCGATACTAGCGGGCGTTGAGCAGTTCTTC
CSAILAGVEQFF
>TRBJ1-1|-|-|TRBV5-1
TGCGCCAGCAGTCTTTCGGCGGCGAACACTGAAGCTTTCTTT
CASSLSAANTEAFF
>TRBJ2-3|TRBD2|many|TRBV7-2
TGTGCCAGCAGCAGAAGGACTAGCGAGTCAAATACGCAGTATTTT
CASSRRTSESNTQYF
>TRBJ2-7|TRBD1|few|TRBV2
TGTGCCAGCAGAGCCGGGACAGGGCCCTACGAGCAGTACTTC
CASRAGTGPYEQYF
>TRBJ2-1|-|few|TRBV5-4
TGTGCCAGCAGCTTTACAGGAAAGAATGAGCAGTTCTTC
CASSFTGKNEQFF
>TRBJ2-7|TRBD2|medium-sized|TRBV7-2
TGTGCCAGCAGCCAGGGAGGCGGGGGGATCTACGAGCAGTACTTC
CASSQGGGGIYEQYF
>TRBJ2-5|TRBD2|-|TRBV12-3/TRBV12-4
TGTGCCAGCAGTCCCTCCCTAGCGGGGACGATGCAGACCCAGTACTTC
CASSPSLAGTMQTQYF
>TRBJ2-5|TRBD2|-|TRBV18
TGTGCCAGCTCCAGCGGGATAGAAGAGACCCAGTACTTC
CASSSGIEETQYF
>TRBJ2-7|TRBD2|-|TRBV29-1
TGCAGCGCGTTAGCGGGAGTCTACGAGCAGTACTTC
CSALAGVYEQYF